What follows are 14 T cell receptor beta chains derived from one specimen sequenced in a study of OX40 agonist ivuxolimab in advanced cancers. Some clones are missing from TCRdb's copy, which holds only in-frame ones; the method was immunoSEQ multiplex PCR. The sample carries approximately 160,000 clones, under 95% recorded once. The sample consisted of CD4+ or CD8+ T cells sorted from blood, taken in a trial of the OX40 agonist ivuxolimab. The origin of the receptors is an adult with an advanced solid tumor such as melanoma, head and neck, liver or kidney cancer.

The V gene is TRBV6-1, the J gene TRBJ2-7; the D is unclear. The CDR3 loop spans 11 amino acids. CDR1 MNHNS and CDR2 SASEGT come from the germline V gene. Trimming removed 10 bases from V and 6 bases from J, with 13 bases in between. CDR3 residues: CATLPEAEQYF. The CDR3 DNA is TGTGCCACCTTGCCCGAGGCCGAGCAGTACTTC.

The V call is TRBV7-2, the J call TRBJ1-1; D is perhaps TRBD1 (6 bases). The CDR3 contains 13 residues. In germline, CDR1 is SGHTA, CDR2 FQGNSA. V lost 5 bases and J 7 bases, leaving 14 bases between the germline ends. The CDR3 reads CASSPLRGREAFF. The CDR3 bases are TGTGCCAGCAGCCCACTCCGGGGGCGTGAAGCTTTCTTT.

The CDR3 sequence: CASRDGTGSYNEQFF. In DNA, the CDR3 is TGTGCCAGCAGGGACGGGACAGGGTCATACAATGAGCAGTTCTTC. This chain links TRBV28 with TRBJ2-1; 9 bases are a match to TRBD1. Unmatched junction bases numbered 7, after V lost 6 bases and J lost 4 bases. There are 15 residues in the CDR3. Germline V lookup: CDR1 MDHEN, CDR2 SYDVKM.

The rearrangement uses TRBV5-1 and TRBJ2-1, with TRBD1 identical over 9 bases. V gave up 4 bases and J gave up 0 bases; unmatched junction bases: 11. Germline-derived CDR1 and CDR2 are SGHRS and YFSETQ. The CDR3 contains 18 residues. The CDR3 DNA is TGCGCCAGCAGCCCCGGACAGGGGCCGGCCGGCTCCTACAATGAGCAGTTCTTC. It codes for CASSPGQGPAGSYNEQFF.

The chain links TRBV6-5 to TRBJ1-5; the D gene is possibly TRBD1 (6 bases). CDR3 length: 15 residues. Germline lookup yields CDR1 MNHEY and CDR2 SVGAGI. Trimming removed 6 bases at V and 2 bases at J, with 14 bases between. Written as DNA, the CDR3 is TGTGCCAGCAGGCTACAGGGAGCAGGCAATCAGCCCCAGCATTTT. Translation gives CASRLQGAGNQPQHF.

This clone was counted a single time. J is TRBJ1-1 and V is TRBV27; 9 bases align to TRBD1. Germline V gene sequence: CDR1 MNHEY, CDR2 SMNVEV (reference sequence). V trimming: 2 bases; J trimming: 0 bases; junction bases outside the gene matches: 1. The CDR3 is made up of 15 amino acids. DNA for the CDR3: TGTGCCAGCAGTTTACGGGACAGGGTGAACACTGAAGCTTTCTTT. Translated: CASSLRDRVNTEAFF.

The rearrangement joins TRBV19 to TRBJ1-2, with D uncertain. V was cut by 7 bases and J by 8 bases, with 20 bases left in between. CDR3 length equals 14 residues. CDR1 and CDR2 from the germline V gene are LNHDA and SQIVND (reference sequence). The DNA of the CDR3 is TGTGCCAGTAATCCTTTGGACCGGACCGGGGGCTACACCTTC. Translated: CASNPLDRTGGYTF.

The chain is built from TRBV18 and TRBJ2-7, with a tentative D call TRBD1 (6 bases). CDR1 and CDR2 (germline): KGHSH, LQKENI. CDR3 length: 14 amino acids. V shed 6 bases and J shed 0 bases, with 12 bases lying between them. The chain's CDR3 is CASSPRDISYEQYF. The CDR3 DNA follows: TGTGCCAGCTCTCCCCGGGACATCTCCTACGAGCAGTACTTC.

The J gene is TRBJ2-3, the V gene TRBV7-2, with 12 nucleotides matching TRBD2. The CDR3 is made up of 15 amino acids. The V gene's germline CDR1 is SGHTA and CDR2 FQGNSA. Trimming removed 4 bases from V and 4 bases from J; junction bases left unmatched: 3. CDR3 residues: CASSSGTSGPDTQYF. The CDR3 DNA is TGTGCCAGCAGCTCCGGGACTAGCGGGCCAGATACGCAGTATTTT.

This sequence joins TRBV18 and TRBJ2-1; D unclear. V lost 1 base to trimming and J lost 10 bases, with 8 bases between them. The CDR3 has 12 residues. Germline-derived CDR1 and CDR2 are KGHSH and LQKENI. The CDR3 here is CASSPLPQEQFF. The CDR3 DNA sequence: TGTGCCAGCTCACCACTCCCCCAAGAGCAGTTCTTC.

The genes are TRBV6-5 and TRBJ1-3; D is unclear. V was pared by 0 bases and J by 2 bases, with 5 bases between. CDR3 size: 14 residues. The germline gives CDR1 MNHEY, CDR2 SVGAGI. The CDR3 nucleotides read TGTGCCAGCAGTTACTCTGACCCTGGAAACACCATATATTTT. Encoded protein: CASSYSDPGNTIYF.

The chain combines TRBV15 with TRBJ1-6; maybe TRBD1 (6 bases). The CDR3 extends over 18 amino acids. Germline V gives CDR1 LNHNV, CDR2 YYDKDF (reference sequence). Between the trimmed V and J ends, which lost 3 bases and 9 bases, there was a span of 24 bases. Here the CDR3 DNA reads TGTGCCACCAGCAGCAGCTGGACCGGGACACTTTTCAGTTCACCCCTCCACTTT. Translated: CATSSSWTGTLFSSPLHF.

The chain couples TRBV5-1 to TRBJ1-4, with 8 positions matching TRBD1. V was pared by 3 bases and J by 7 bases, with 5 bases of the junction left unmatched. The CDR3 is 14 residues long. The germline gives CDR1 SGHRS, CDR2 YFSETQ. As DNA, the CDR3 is TGCGCCAGCAGCTCCAGACAGGGGACTGAAAAACTGTTTTTT. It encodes CASSSRQGTEKLFF.

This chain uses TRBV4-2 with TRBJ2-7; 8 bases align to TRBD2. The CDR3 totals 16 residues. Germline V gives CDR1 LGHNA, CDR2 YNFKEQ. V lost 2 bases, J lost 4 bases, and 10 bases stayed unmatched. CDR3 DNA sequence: TGTGCCAGCAGCCAATCCGGGACTAGTCGTATATACGAGCAGTACTTC. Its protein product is CASSQSGTSRIYEQYF.